Reported below is one T cell receptor beta chain. Its antigen is unidentified. The sample belongs to a study of response to subunit inactivated influenza vaccine. Study-level findings and limits: Each seasonal influenza vaccination, the authors suggested, recruits few new T cells.

TCRdb redid the calling of the RT-PCR reads with MiXCR, one entry per CDR3 protein. In the table there are roughly 520,000 distinct CDR3 sequences, over 25% of which are singletons. The source of this sequence is a man in his forties or fifties who received an inactivated influenza vaccine. This specimen was CD4+ T cells sorted from PBMCs, taken less than 6 days after vaccination.

The CDR3 DNA is TGCAGTGCTAGAGCAGCGGGGGGGGATGAGACCCAGTACTTC. Residues: CSARAAGGDETQYF. The V call is TRBV20-1, the J call TRBJ2-5; TRBD2 aligns across 10 bases. Germline V CDR1 and CDR2: DFQATT, SNEGSKA (reference sequence). Germline trimming cut 1 base from V and 5 bases from J; bases unmatched to any gene: 4. The CDR3 is made up of 14 amino acids.